This T cell receptor beta chain was sequenced for a study of T cell repertoires in cytomegalovirus infection. The wider study: CMV infection plus the matching HLA type was flagged by public TCR beta signatures.

The length of the CDR3 is 15 residues. Germline loops: CDR1 GTSNPN, CDR2 SVGIG (reference sequence). V lost 0 bases to trimming and J lost 5 bases; unmatched junction nucleotides: 6. Regarding this clonotype: Its target is unknown.

MiXCR, run by TCRdb on the reads, gives a single entry per CDR3 protein. The profile shows around 540,000 distinct CDR3 sequences, around a third of them singletons. Sample: cultured PBMCs, taken from culture after CMV antigen stimulation. This receptor was obtained from a human donor in good health (CMV status not recorded). Some clones in this sample may be carry-over from other donors' samples. V gene TRBV30 combines with J gene TRBJ1-3, with 8 bases aligning to TRBD1. The CDR3 spells CAWSVLGTGRNTIYF. CDR3 nucleotide sequence: TGTGCCTGGAGTGTACTCGGGACAGGACGAAACACCATATATTTT.